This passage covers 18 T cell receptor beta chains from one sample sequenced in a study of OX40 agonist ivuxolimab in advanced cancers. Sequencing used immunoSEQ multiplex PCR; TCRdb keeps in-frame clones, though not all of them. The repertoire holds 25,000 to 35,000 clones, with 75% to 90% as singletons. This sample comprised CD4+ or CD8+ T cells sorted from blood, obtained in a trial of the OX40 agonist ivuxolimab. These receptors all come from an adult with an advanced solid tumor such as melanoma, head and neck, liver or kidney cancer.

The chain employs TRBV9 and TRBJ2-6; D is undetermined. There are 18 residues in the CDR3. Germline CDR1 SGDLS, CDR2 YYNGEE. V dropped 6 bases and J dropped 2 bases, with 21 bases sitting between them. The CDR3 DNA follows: TGTGCCAGCATTCCCCCCAGCCGGCAAACACCTGGGGCCAACGTCCTGACTTTC. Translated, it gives CASIPPSRQTPGANVLTF.

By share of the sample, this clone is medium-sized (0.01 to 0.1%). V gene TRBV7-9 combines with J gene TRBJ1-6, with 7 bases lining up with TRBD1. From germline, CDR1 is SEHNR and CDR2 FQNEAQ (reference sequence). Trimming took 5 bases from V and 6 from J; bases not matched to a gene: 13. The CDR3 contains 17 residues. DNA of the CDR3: TGTGCCAGCAGCACCCATGACAGGGAGGGAGGTAATTCACCCCTCCACTTT. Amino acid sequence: CASSTHDREGGNSPLHF.

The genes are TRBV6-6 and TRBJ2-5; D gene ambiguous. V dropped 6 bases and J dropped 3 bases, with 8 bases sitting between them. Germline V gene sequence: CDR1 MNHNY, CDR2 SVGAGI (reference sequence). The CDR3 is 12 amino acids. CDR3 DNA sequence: TGTGCCAGCAGGTTCACGGAAGAGACCCAGTACTTC. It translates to CASRFTEETQYF.

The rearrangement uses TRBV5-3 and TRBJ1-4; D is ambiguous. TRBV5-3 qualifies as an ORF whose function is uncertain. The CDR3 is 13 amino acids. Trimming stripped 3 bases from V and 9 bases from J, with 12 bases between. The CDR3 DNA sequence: TGTGCCAGAAGCTCCCGGGAGGGCAAAAAACTGTTTTTT. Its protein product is CARSSREGKKLFF.

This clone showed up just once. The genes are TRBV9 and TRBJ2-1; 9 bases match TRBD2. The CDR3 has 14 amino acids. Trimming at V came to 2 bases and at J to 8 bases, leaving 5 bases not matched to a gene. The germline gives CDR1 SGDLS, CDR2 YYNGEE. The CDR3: CASSVFSGSDEQFF. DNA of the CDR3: TGTGCCAGCAGCGTTTTTAGCGGGAGTGATGAGCAGTTCTTC.

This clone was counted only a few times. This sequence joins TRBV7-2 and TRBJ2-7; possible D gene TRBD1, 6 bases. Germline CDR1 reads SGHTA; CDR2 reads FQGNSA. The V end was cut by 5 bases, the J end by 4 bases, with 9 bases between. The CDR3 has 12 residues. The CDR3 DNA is TGTGCCAGCAGCGGCAGGGGTTACGAGCAGTACTTC. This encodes CASSGRGYEQYF.

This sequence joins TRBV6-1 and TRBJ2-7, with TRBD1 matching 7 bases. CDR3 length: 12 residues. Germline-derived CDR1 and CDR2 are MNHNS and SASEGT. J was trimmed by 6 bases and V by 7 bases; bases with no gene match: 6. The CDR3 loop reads CASTGGRGEQYF. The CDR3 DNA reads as TGTGCCAGCACAGGGGGAAGGGGCGAGCAGTACTTC.

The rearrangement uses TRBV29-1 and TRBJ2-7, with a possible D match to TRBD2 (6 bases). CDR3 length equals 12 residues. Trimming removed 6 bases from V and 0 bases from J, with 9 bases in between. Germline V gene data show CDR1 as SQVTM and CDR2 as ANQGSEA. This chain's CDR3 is CSVTGDSYEQYF. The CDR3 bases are TGCAGCGTCACGGGAGACTCCTACGAGCAGTACTTC.

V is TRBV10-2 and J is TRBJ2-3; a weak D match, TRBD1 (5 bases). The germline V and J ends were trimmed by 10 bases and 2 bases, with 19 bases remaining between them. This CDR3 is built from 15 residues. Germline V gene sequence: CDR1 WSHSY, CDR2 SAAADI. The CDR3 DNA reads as TGCGCCACCAAACTCCTTTTTGGGGCCACAGATACGCAGTATTTT. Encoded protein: CATKLLFGATDTQYF.

The CDR3 coding sequence is TGTGCCAGCAGTCCAGGACAGGGGCCTCTGTTCTCTGGAAACACCATATATTTT. It translates to CASSPGQGPLFSGNTIYF. The chain recombines TRBV27 with TRBJ1-3; 9 bases align to TRBD1. The V gene's germline CDR1 is MNHEY and CDR2 SMNVEV (reference sequence). The CDR3 totals 18 residues. The V and J ends lost 5 bases and 0 bases, in that order; junction bases with no gene match: 11.

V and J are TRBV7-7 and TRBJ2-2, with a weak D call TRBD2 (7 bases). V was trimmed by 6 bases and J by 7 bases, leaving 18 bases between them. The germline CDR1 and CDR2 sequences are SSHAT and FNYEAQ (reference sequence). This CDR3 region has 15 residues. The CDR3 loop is CASSSRGGAGGELFF. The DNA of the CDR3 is TGTGCCAGCAGTTCTCGCGGGGGCGCAGGCGGGGAGCTGTTTTTT.

The CDR3 DNA is TGTGCCAGCAGTAGTCAACCGCTCGGAACGGATACGCAGTATTTT. Its protein product is CASSSQPLGTDTQYF. The rearrangement links TRBV6-1 to TRBJ2-3, with D hard to call. Trimming pared 5 bases from V and 6 bases from J, leaving 18 bases between. The germline CDR1 and CDR2 sequences are MNHNS and SASEGT. CDR3 size: 15 residues.

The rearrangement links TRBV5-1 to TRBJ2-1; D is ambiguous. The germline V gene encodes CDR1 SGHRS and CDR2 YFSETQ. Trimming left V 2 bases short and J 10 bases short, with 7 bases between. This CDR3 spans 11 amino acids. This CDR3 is CASSFGREQFF. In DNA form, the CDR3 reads TGCGCCAGCAGCTTCGGACGCGAGCAGTTCTTC.

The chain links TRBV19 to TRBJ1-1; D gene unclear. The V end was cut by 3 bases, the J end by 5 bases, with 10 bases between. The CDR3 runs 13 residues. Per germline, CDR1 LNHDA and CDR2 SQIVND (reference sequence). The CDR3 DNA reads TGTGCCAGTAGTATGGGCCCTGGGACTGAAGCTTTCTTT. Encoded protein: CASSMGPGTEAFF.

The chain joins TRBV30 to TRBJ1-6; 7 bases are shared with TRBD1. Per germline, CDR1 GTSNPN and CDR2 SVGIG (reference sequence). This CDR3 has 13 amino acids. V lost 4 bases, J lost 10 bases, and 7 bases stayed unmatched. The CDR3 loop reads CAWTGGGRSPLHF. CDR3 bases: TGTGCCTGGACGGGAGGGGGCAGGTCACCCCTCCACTTT.

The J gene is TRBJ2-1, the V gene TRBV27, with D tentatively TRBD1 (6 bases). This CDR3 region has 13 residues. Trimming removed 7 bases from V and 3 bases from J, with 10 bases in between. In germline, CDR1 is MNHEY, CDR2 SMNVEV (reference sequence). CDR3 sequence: CASTLGGYNEQFF. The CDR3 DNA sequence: TGTGCCAGCACACTAGGGGGCTACAATGAGCAGTTCTTC.

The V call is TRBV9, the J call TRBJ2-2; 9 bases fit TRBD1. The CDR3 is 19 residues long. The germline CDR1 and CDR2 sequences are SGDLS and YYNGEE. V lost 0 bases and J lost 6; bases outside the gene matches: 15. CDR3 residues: CASSVGIGTGFFGPGELFF. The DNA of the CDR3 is TGTGCCAGCAGCGTAGGAATTGGGACAGGGTTCTTTGGTCCCGGGGAGCTGTTTTTT.

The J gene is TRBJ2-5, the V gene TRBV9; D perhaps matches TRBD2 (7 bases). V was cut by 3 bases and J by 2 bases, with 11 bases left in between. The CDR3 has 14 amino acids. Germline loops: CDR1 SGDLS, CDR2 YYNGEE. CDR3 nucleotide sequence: TGTGCCAGCAGCGCTCGGGGGGCTCAAGAGACCCAGTACTTC. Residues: CASSARGAQETQYF.